This TCR beta chain was captured in a study of blood T cell repertoires in COVID-19. Whole-study context: Donors in the United States, Italy and Spain gave samples during acute or convalescent COVID-19. Nucleic acid was either cDNA or gDNA, and it came from T cells, B-cell-depleted T cells, or PBMCs.

V was clipped by 0 bases and J by 4 bases; unmatched bases: 4. The CDR3 spans 16 residues. Germline V gives CDR1 MGHRA, CDR2 YSYEKL. Authors' methods: It was from reference gene primer amplification that nucleated cell counts were estimated. Profiling relied on immunoSEQ multiplex PCR, and the TCRdb table lists in-frame clones only, not all of them. V, J and clone size derive from that table, while D and trimming were established from the DNA sequence. The profile shows roughly 80,000 clones, roughly 90% of them singletons. This clonotype was sampled from a man between 60 and 75 years old with acute or convalescent COVID-19. The chain has TRBV4-1 and TRBJ2-5; 11 bases align to TRBD2. Sequencing input: peripheral blood. The CDR3 region has the DNA TGCGCCAGCAGCCAAGAAGGACTAGCGGGTGGAGAGACCCAGTACTTC. Its translation is CASSQEGLAGGETQYF.